The 22 T cell receptor beta chains in this list originate from one sample, sequenced in a study of PD-1 blockade in mismatch repair-deficient tumors (dated by TCRdb to 2015 to 2018). Their antigen targets remain unknown. In the paper's terms, the time point label means: roughly 10-day in vitro stimulation with candidate neoantigen peptide 2. Library preparation employed the immunoSEQ multiplex PCR assay. TCRdb limited this immuneACCESS table to in-frame rearrangements with V and J called. A share of clones is missing; checked studies link under half to unresolved V genes, and the rest is unexplained. This sample lists about 10,000 clones; 75% to 90% were detected once. The biggest ten clones account for roughly a fifth of the sample. Sequences were derived from cells cultured in vitro, sampled from a patient treated with pembrolizumab. Receptors originate from an adult with mismatch repair-deficient cancer.

The CDR3 is CASRPQDTLYGYTF. As DNA, the CDR3 is TGTGCCAGTAGACCTCAGGACACCCTTTATGGCTACACCTTC. The chain recombines TRBV19 with TRBJ1-2; TRBD1 might be the D (5 bases). The V end was cut by 6 bases, the J end by 5 bases, with 16 bases between. The germline V gene has CDR1 LNHDA and CDR2 SQIVND (reference sequence). CDR3 length equals 14 residues.

The rearrangement links TRBV7-2 to TRBJ2-5; D is unresolved. The CDR3 consists of 13 residues. V lost 5 bases and J 2 bases, leaving 9 bases between the germline ends. The V gene's germline CDR1 is SGHTA and CDR2 FQGNSA. In DNA form, the CDR3 reads TGTGCCAGCAGCCTTAGTATTCAAGAGACCCAGTACTTC. It encodes CASSLSIQETQYF.

The DNA of the CDR3 is TGTGCCAGCAGCTCCCGAGGGGGGCGCGACGAGCAGTACTTC. Translated: CASSSRGGRDEQYF. The chain joins TRBV7-9 to TRBJ2-7, with D possibly being TRBD1 or TRBD2 (6 bases each). Germline-derived CDR1 and CDR2 are SEHNR and FQNEAQ (reference sequence). V shed 4 bases and J shed 5 bases, with 15 bases lying between them. This CDR3 region has 14 residues.

The J gene is TRBJ2-1, the V gene TRBV7-6; tentatively, D is TRBD2 (6 bases). Trimming cost V 5 bases and J 0 bases, with 11 bases left between them. The germline V gene encodes CDR1 SGHVS and CDR2 FNYEAQ. The CDR3 is 15 amino acids. In nucleotides, the CDR3 is TGTGCCAGCAGCGAGGGACTGGCCTCCTACAATGAGCAGTTCTTC. This translates into CASSEGLASYNEQFF.

This chain links TRBV14 with TRBJ2-5; D uncertain. The germline V and J ends were trimmed by 1 base and 5 bases, with 8 bases remaining between them. The CDR3 is made up of 13 amino acids. Germline V lookup: CDR1 SGHDN, CDR2 FVKESK. CDR3 in DNA: TGTGCCAGCAGCCAAGTCGGATGGGAGACCCAGTACTTC. Its translation is CASSQVGWETQYF. The full variable domain, its missing parts supplied by reference TRBV14 and TRBJ2-5, is EAGVTQFPSHSVIEKGQTVTLRCDPISGHDNLYWYRRVMGKEIKFLLHFVKESKQDESGMPNNRFLAERTGGTYSTLKVQPAELEDSGVYFCASSQVGWETQYFGPGTRLLVL.

The rearrangement joins TRBV7-9 to TRBJ2-3; 7 bases are a match to TRBD2. The CDR3 is 16 residues long. Germline V gives CDR1 SEHNR, CDR2 FQNEAQ (reference sequence). V lost 6 bases to trimming and J lost 2 bases; unmatched junction nucleotides: 11. The CDR3 DNA sequence: TGTGCCAGCAGTCACTACCTAGCGGAGTACACAGATACGCAGTATTTT. It encodes CASSHYLAEYTDTQYF.

The CDR3 nucleotides read TGTGCCAGCAGCACCCAGACAGGGGGGTTTGGGGATTCACCCCTCCACTTT. This codes for CASSTQTGGFGDSPLHF. This chain connects TRBV7-2 to TRBJ1-6; the match to TRBD1 covers 9 bases. Germline V gene data show CDR1 as SGHTA and CDR2 as FQGNSA. J lost 8 bases, V lost 5 bases, and 13 bases had no gene match. The CDR3 has 17 amino acids.

The V and J genes are TRBV15 and TRBJ2-1; 13 bases line up with TRBD2. This CDR3 has 16 amino acids. Germline lookup yields CDR1 LNHNV and CDR2 YYDKDF (reference sequence). The junction had 2 bases not matched to a gene; V was cut back by 0 bases and J by 6 bases. The CDR3 here is CATSRDRTSGSNEQFF. The DNA of the CDR3 is TGTGCCACCAGCAGAGATCGGACTAGCGGGAGCAATGAGCAGTTCTTC.

The chain joins TRBV29-1 to TRBJ1-2; 7 positions agree with TRBD1. The germline V gene encodes CDR1 SQVTM and CDR2 ANQGSEA. V trimming: 7 bases; J trimming: 4 bases; junction bases outside the gene matches: 9. The CDR3 loop spans 13 amino acids. CDR3 sequence: CSAEPQGTYGYTF. Written as DNA, the CDR3 is TGCAGCGCCGAACCACAGGGGACCTATGGCTACACCTTC.

This chain connects TRBV28 to TRBJ1-2; D is unclear. The germline V and J ends were trimmed by 2 bases and 2 bases, with 18 bases remaining between them. The CDR3 loop spans 17 amino acids. The germline V gene has CDR1 MDHEN and CDR2 SYDVKM. The DNA for the CDR3 is TGTGCCAGCAGTTTACCCCTAATCATTGCTCGGAACTATGGCTACACCTTC. This codes for CASSLPLIIARNYGYTF.

The chain couples TRBV15 to TRBJ1-3, with D maybe TRBD1 (5 bases). CDR1 and CDR2 from the germline V gene are LNHNV and YYDKDF (reference sequence). The CDR3 spans 15 residues. V lost 1 base, J lost 2 bases, and 9 bases lay in between. The CDR3 reads CATSRAGGTGNTIYF. In nucleotides, the CDR3 is TGTGCCACCAGCAGAGCGGGGGGAACTGGAAACACCATATATTTT.

For the CDR3, the DNA is TGTGCCAGCAGCTTGACCAGGGCAGCTAACTATGGCTACACCTTC. Its translation: CASSLTRAANYGYTF. The chain links TRBV5-5 to TRBJ1-2; tentatively, D is TRBD1 (5 bases). This CDR3 spans 15 amino acids. CDR1 and CDR2 (germline): SGHKS, YYEKEE (reference sequence). Between the trimmed V and J ends, which lost 1 base and 0 bases, there was a span of 10 bases. Filled out from reference TRBV5-5 and TRBJ1-2, the complete variable domain reads DAGVTQSPTHLIKTRGQQVTLRCSPISGHKSVSWYQQVLGQGPQFIFQYYEKEERGRGNFPDRFSARQFPNYSSELNVNALLLGDSALYLCASSLTRAANYGYTFGSGTRLTVV.

The rearrangement joins TRBV28 to TRBJ2-1; D remains ambiguous. Per germline, CDR1 MDHEN and CDR2 SYDVKM. The CDR3 covers 13 residues. V lost 5 bases and J 3 bases, leaving 8 bases between the germline ends. The CDR3 is CASSLPVYNEQFF. For the CDR3, the DNA is TGTGCCAGCAGTCTTCCCGTCTACAATGAGCAGTTCTTC. Full variable domain (remainder filled in from reference TRBV28 and TRBJ2-1): DVKVTQSSRYLVKRTGEKVFLECVQDMDHENMFWYRQDPGLGLRLIYFSYDVKMKEKGDIPEGYSVSREKKERFSLILESASTNQTSMYLCASSLPVYNEQFFGPGTRLTVL.

The CDR3 loop reads CASSLAGGGEQYF. The CDR3 DNA reads as TGTGCCAGCAGTTTAGCGGGAGGTGGCGAGCAGTACTTC. This chain joins TRBV27 and TRBJ2-7; 8 bases agree with TRBD2. The CDR3 extends over 13 amino acids. Looked up from germline, CDR1 is MNHEY and CDR2 is SMNVEV (reference sequence). V dropped 2 bases and J dropped 6; count of bases not matched to a gene: 3.

This chain connects TRBV7-9 to TRBJ2-1, with TRBD2 matching over 13 bases. The CDR3 consists of 17 residues. In germline, CDR1 is SEHNR, CDR2 FQNEAQ (reference sequence). Losses at the gene ends were 1 base for V and 6 bases for J; bases not matched to a gene: 6. As DNA, the CDR3 is TGTGCCAGCAGCTTAGTTCCCGGGACTAGCGGGATCAATGAGCAGTTCTTC. Translated, it gives CASSLVPGTSGINEQFF.

The sample holds one count of this clone. The rearrangement uses TRBV5-6 and TRBJ2-5; tentative D call: TRBD1 (6 bases). Germline V gives CDR1 SGHDT, CDR2 YYEEEE. CDR3 length equals 14 residues. V lost 1 base and J lost 2, with 9 bases in between. The CDR3 protein is CASSLSRGQETQYF. The CDR3 nucleotides read TGTGCCAGCAGCTTGTCCAGGGGTCAAGAGACCCAGTACTTC.

The gene calls are TRBV4-1 and TRBJ2-3; 9 positions match TRBD1. The CDR3 has 16 amino acids. Trimming cost V 4 bases and J 4 bases; bases outside gene matches: 9. Germline loops: CDR1 MGHRA, CDR2 YSYEKL. The CDR3 region is CASSRRDRDKSDTQYF. CDR3 bases: TGCGCCAGCAGCCGGCGGGACAGGGACAAATCAGATACGCAGTATTTT.

This clone was counted only a few times. The chain is built from TRBV6-1 and TRBJ2-3; D possibly uses TRBD1 or TRBD2 (6 bases each). V lost 2 bases, J lost 6 bases, and 15 bases lay in between. The CDR3 has 15 amino acids. Germline CDR1 is MNHNS and CDR2 is SASEGT. The CDR3 region has the DNA TGTGCCAGCAGTGAAACGATTATAGGGGGGGATACGCAGTATTTT. This sequence encodes CASSETIIGGDTQYF.

The V and J genes are TRBV28 and TRBJ1-2; D is possibly TRBD1 (6 bases). The V end lost 5 bases, the J end lost 8 bases, and 15 bases lay between the germline ends. Germline V CDR1 and CDR2: MDHEN, SYDVKM. The CDR3 has 13 residues. The CDR3 reads CASSQGGGRGYTF. The CDR3 DNA reads as TGTGCCAGCAGTCAGGGAGGGGGAAGGGGCTACACCTTC.

The rearrangement links TRBV6-6 to TRBJ2-6; TRBD2 matches 8 bases. The junction had 9 bases not matched to a gene; V was cut back by 2 bases and J by 12 bases. The length of the CDR3 is 15 residues. CDR1 and CDR2 (germline): MNHNY, SVGAGI (reference sequence). In DNA form, the CDR3 reads TGTGCCAGCAGTTACGCGGGACTAGGCTCCTCCGTCCTGACTTTC. It specifies CASSYAGLGSSVLTF.

The V gene is TRBV4-2, the J gene TRBJ2-2, with D possibly TRBD1 on 5 matching bases. Germline V lookup: CDR1 LGHNA, CDR2 YNFKEQ. The CDR3 is made up of 16 amino acids. Trimming pared 3 bases from V and 0 bases from J, leaving 11 bases between. The CDR3 DNA reads as TGTGCCAGCAGCCAGCAGGGTTCAACGAACACCGGGGAGCTGTTTTTT. It yields the protein CASSQQGSTNTGELFF.

The chain joins TRBV27 to TRBJ2-7; TRBD1 or TRBD2 may be the D gene (5 bases each). V lost 8 bases to trimming and J lost 2 bases, with 10 bases between them. Germline CDR1 MNHEY, CDR2 SMNVEV (reference sequence). This CDR3 contains 12 residues. The CDR3 region has the DNA TGTGCCAGCGCGGGCAGGGCCTACGAGCAGTACTTC. Residues: CASAGRAYEQYF.